These 28 T cell receptor beta chains were all obtained from the same sample, sequenced in a study of CD4 T cells in relation to SARS-CoV-2 and coronaviruses. For these receptors, no antigen is known. Profiling relied on immunoSEQ multiplex PCR, and the TCRdb table lists in-frame clones only, not all of them. The sample has about 40,000 clones, just under 85% seen once. Input material: naive CD4+ T cells from PBMCs, cultured in vitro. Subset given: naive CD4+ T cells isolated by negative enrichment. Receptors originate from an adult with COVID-19.

The chain links TRBV5-4 to TRBJ2-5, with 7 nucleotides matching TRBD1. V lost 7 bases to trimming and J lost 4 bases; unmatched junction nucleotides: 7. Germline CDR1 and CDR2: SGHNT and YYREEE (reference sequence). The CDR3 spans 13 residues. CDR3 bases: TGTGCCAGCTCCCCTTCAGGGGGAGAGACCCAGTACTTC. This sequence encodes CASSPSGGETQYF.

CDR3 bases: TGTGCCAGCAGCTTAGAGGCTCTAGCGGGATATGGAGAGACCCAGTACTTC. It codes for CASSLEALAGYGETQYF. The V call is TRBV13, the J call TRBJ2-5; TRBD2 agrees at 9 bases. The CDR3 sequence is 17 residues long. J lost 4 bases, V lost 1 base, and 10 bases had no gene match. From germline, CDR1 is PRHDT and CDR2 FYEKMQ (reference sequence). Full variable domain (missing parts from reference TRBV13 and TRBJ2-5): AAGVIQSPRHLIKEKRETATLKCYPIPRHDTVYWYQQGPGQDPQFLISFYEKMQSDKGSIPDRFSAQQFSDYHSELNMSSLELGDSALYFCASSLEALAGYGETQYFGPGTRLLVL.

This rearrangement joins TRBV28 to TRBJ1-1; no firm D call. The CDR3 sequence is 13 residues long. Trimming stripped 3 bases from V and 2 bases from J, with 7 bases between. CDR1 is MDHEN, CDR2 SYDVKM, per germline. The CDR3 DNA sequence: TGTGCCAGCAGTTTGGTCCACAACACTGAAGCTTTCTTT. Residues: CASSLVHNTEAFF.

This chain uses TRBV27 with TRBJ2-5, with 11 bases fitting TRBD1. Looked up from germline, CDR1 is MNHEY and CDR2 is SMNVEV (reference sequence). The CDR3 has 16 amino acids. The junction had 12 bases not matched to a gene; V was cut back by 5 bases and J by 7 bases. CDR3 in amino acids: CASSRSGQGARGTQYF. CDR3 nucleotides: TGTGCCAGCAGTAGAAGCGGACAGGGGGCGAGGGGGACCCAGTACTTC.

This chain connects TRBV11-2 to TRBJ2-5, with TRBD1 matching over 9 bases. V lost 4 bases and J lost 4; bases outside the gene matches: 7. Germline CDR1 and CDR2: SGHAT and FQNNGV. This CDR3 contains 15 residues. CDR3 nucleotides: TGTGCCAGCAGCTCTTACAGGGGGCAGGCAGAGACCCAGTACTTC. This translates into CASSSYRGQAETQYF.

This clone is a singleton in its sample. The chain combines TRBV12-3 or TRBV12-4 with TRBJ2-5; D gene unclear. V lost 6 bases to trimming and J lost 5 bases, with 13 bases between them. The CDR3 sequence is 13 residues long. The CDR3 DNA reads as TGTGCCAGCAGAGCCCCGGTAGGGGAGACCCAGTACTTC. The encoded protein is CASRAPVGETQYF.

V usage is TRBV12-3 or TRBV12-4 and J usage is TRBJ2-7; D might be TRBD2 (6 bases). Deletions cut 3 bases from V and 4 bases from J, with 10 bases between. The CDR3 has 13 amino acids. CDR3 coding DNA: TGTGCCAGCAGTTTCGGGGGTCGGTACGAGCAGTACTTC. This gives the protein CASSFGGRYEQYF.

Only one count was recorded for this clone. The genes are TRBV28 and TRBJ1-5, with 7 bases aligning to TRBD1. The CDR3 loop spans 16 amino acids. Per the germline V gene, CDR1 is MDHEN and CDR2 is SYDVKM. J lost 0 bases, V lost 6 bases, and 8 bases had no gene match. CDR3 bases: TGTGCCAGCAGCGTCCGGAGGGGGCGTAGCAATCAGCCCCAGCATTTT. Protein sequence: CASSVRRGRSNQPQHF.

The chain links TRBV19 to TRBJ1-6; possible D gene TRBD1, 6 bases. Trimming removed 5 bases from V and 7 bases from J, with 15 bases in between. CDR3 size: 15 residues. The germline V gene has CDR1 LNHDA and CDR2 SQIVND (reference sequence). The CDR3 reads CASSVATGLNSPLHF. The CDR3 DNA reads TGTGCCAGTAGTGTCGCTACAGGGCTAAATTCACCCCTCCACTTT. Complete variable domain (other parts from reference TRBV19 and TRBJ1-6): DGGITQSPKYLFRKEGQNVTLSCEQNLNHDAMYWYRQDPGQGLRLIYYSQIVNDFQKGDIAEGYSVSREKKESFPLTVTSAQKNPTAFYLCASSVATGLNSPLHFGNGTRLTVT.

The rearrangement uses TRBV7-9 and TRBJ2-3, with no clear D. Trimming shortened V by 5 bases and J by 0 bases, and 21 bases separated the two germline ends. There are 18 residues in the CDR3. The germline V gene has CDR1 SEHNR and CDR2 FQNEAQ (reference sequence). In nucleotides, the CDR3 is TGTGCCAGCAGCCCCCACGGATTAGCAGGTGCTAGCACAGATACGCAGTATTTT. Translating it yields CASSPHGLAGASTDTQYF.

This sequence joins TRBV7-8 and TRBJ1-4; perhaps TRBD1 as D (5 bases). This CDR3 comprises 14 residues. V lost 5 bases to trimming and J lost 8 bases, with 15 bases between them. Per germline, CDR1 SGHVS and CDR2 FQNEAQ. The CDR3 DNA reads as TGTGCCAGCAGCACCCAGGGATTAAGCGAAAAACTGTTTTTT. This encodes CASSTQGLSEKLFF.

The chain is built from TRBV4-1 and TRBJ1-1; possible D gene TRBD1, 6 bases. The ends were cut back, 0 bases at V and 5 bases at J, with 16 bases in the middle. Germline CDR1 reads MGHRA; CDR2 reads YSYEKL. This CDR3 contains 16 residues. CDR3 nucleotides: TGCGCCAGCAGCCAAGATCCCGTTACAGGGAGTACTGAAGCTTTCTTT. Translating gives CASSQDPVTGSTEAFF.

This sequence joins TRBV28 and TRBJ2-7; no reliable D call. Germline lookup yields CDR1 MDHEN and CDR2 SYDVKM. V was trimmed by 1 base and J by 6 bases, leaving 10 bases between them. The CDR3 spans 13 residues. CDR3: CASSLFAPAEQYF. The CDR3 DNA is TGTGCCAGCAGTTTATTCGCCCCCGCCGAGCAGTACTTC.

J is TRBJ2-2 and V is TRBV7-2, with D unresolved. V lost 0 bases to trimming and J lost 8 bases, with 10 bases between them. Germline lookup yields CDR1 SGHTA and CDR2 FQGNSA. This CDR3 has 14 amino acids. This chain's CDR3 is CASSLAGMVGELFF. The CDR3 region has the DNA TGTGCCAGCAGCTTAGCAGGGATGGTGGGGGAGCTGTTTTTT.

This chain links TRBV6-6 with TRBJ2-3; TRBD2 aligns across 12 bases. The CDR3 extends over 16 amino acids. J gave up 1 base and V 6 bases, and 5 bases lay outside the gene matches. In germline, CDR1 is MNHNY, CDR2 SVGAGI (reference sequence). Here the CDR3 reads CASRPSSGRGTDTQYF. DNA of the CDR3: TGTGCCAGCAGGCCATCTAGCGGGAGGGGCACAGATACGCAGTATTTT.

V and J are TRBV9 and TRBJ2-1, with D hard to call. With 0 bases removed from V and 8 bases from J, the gap between germline ends came to 15 bases. Germline V gene data show CDR1 as SGDLS and CDR2 as YYNGEE. The CDR3 length is 15 residues. The CDR3 DNA reads as TGTGCCAGCAGCGTAGCGGCTAGTAACTCCCATGAGCAGTTCTTC. This codes for CASSVAASNSHEQFF.

V usage is TRBV19 and J usage is TRBJ2-1, with D unclear. In germline, CDR1 is LNHDA, CDR2 SQIVND (reference sequence). Trimming took off 3 bases at V and 1 base at J, with 7 bases between the two ends. CDR3 size: 14 residues. The CDR3: CASSMTLSYNEQFF. DNA for the CDR3: TGTGCCAGTAGTATGACCCTTTCCTACAATGAGCAGTTCTTC.

With respect to this clone: This CDR3 is also generated by other DNA sequences in the sample. The rearrangement links TRBV18 to TRBJ2-3, with D unresolved. V gave up 2 bases and J gave up 0 bases, with 3 bases separating them. The CDR3 runs 13 residues. CDR1 and CDR2 (germline): KGHSH, LQKENI. The CDR3 reads CASSPESTDTQYF. In DNA, the CDR3 is TGTGCCAGCTCACCAGAAAGCACAGATACGCAGTATTTT.

The CDR3 bases are TGTGCCTGGAGTGTACCACAAAACTATGGCTACACCTTC. Its protein product is CAWSVPQNYGYTF. This chain uses TRBV30 with TRBJ1-2; D is undetermined. Germline lookup yields CDR1 GTSNPN and CDR2 SVGIG (reference sequence). Between the trimmed V and J ends, which lost 0 bases and 2 bases, there was a span of 7 bases. CDR3 length: 13 residues.

This sequence joins TRBV6-2 or TRBV6-3 and TRBJ2-1; D gene ambiguous. Trimming left V 0 bases short and J 3 bases short, with 12 bases between. CDR1 and CDR2 from the germline V gene are MNHEY and SVGEGT. CDR3 length equals 16 residues. The CDR3 is CASSYSSLSLYNEQFF. The DNA for the CDR3 is TGTGCCAGCAGTTACTCGAGTCTCTCGCTCTACAATGAGCAGTTCTTC.

The V and J genes are TRBV6-5 and TRBJ2-5; tentatively, D is TRBD2 (6 bases). V was pared by 0 bases and J by 0 bases, with 11 bases between. Germline V gene lookup returns CDR1 MNHEY and CDR2 SVGAGI. This CDR3 comprises 16 residues. This chain's CDR3 is CASSYSAGTHQETQYF. The CDR3 DNA is TGTGCCAGCAGTTACTCGGCGGGGACGCACCAAGAGACCCAGTACTTC.

The chain combines TRBV2 with TRBJ2-2; 7 nucleotides agree with TRBD2. Germline V gives CDR1 SNHLY, CDR2 FYNNEI. The CDR3 covers 14 residues. The V and J ends lost 6 bases and 3 bases, in that order; junction bases with no gene match: 4. Written as DNA, the CDR3 is TGTGCCAGCAGACGGGAGGCCGACACCGGGGAGCTGTTTTTT. Translating it yields CASRREADTGELFF. The variable domain in full, completed from reference TRBV2 and TRBJ2-2, reads EPEVTQTPSHQVTQMGQEVILRCVPISNHLYFYWYRQILGQKVEFLVSFYNNEISEKSEIFDDQFSVERPDGSNFTLKIRSTKLEDSAMYFCASRREADTGELFFGEGSRLTVL.

This chain links TRBV7-2 with TRBJ2-3; 9 bases fit TRBD1. J lost 2 bases, V lost 0 bases, and 3 bases had no gene match. The CDR3 has 16 amino acids. Looked up from germline, CDR1 is SGHTA and CDR2 is FQGNSA. The CDR3 bases are TGTGCCAGCAGCTTAGCGGGGACAGGGCTCACAGATACGCAGTATTTT. Protein sequence: CASSLAGTGLTDTQYF.

This chain joins TRBV19 and TRBJ2-3; D unclear. This CDR3 contains 12 residues. CDR1 is LNHDA, CDR2 SQIVND, per germline (reference sequence). V lost 3 bases and J 5 bases, leaving 6 bases between the germline ends. CDR3 sequence: CASSMSGDTQYF. DNA for the CDR3: TGTGCCAGTAGTATGTCGGGAGATACGCAGTATTTT.

The sample holds a few counts of this clone. The chain carries TRBV6-5 and TRBJ1-5; D call uncertain. Trimming took 5 bases from V and 6 from J, leaving 17 bases between them. From germline, CDR1 is MNHEY and CDR2 SVGAGI. The CDR3 has 15 residues. The CDR3 DNA reads as TGTGCCAGCAGTCTTCTAGGGTTTGGGCCTCAGCCCCAGCATTTT. This gives the protein CASSLLGFGPQPQHF.

The chain has TRBV5-1 and TRBJ1-3; no clear D gene. The ends were cut back, 4 bases at V and 8 bases at J, with 16 bases in the middle. This CDR3 spans 14 amino acids. In germline, CDR1 is SGHRS, CDR2 YFSETQ. CDR3 DNA: TGCGCCAGCAGCCCAGGTGTTGCCGGGGACACCATATATTTT. This sequence encodes CASSPGVAGDTIYF.

The chain couples TRBV28 to TRBJ2-5, with TRBD1 identical over 9 bases. The CDR3 covers 13 residues. The trim removed 5 bases at V and 7 bases at J, leaving 5 bases unmatched. CDR1 is MDHEN and CDR2 is SYDVKM in the germline V gene. Written as DNA, the CDR3 is TGTGCCAGCAGTCGGACAGGGGAAGGGACCCAGTACTTC. Its translation: CASSRTGEGTQYF.

The chain carries TRBV4-1 and TRBJ2-7; D is undetermined. V lost 3 bases and J 3 bases, leaving 12 bases between the germline ends. CDR1 is MGHRA and CDR2 is YSYEKL in the germline V gene. This CDR3 is 14 amino acids long. Here the CDR3 reads CASSHPRRNYEQYF. The CDR3 DNA is TGCGCCAGCAGCCACCCAAGACGGAACTACGAGCAGTACTTC.